What follows is one T cell receptor (beta chain) and its context. Its target is unknown. The sample is drawn from a study of early stage breast cancer tumors. Background on the study: Among around 12 ER+/PR+/HER2- tumors, eight were ductal, four lobular. Study-wide points: Bulk DNA sequencing of unsorted cells missed chain pairing and markers. Blood repertoires resembled normal breast more than tumor.

Assay: immunoSEQ multiplex PCR; the TCRdb copy retains only in-frame clones and omits some. The sample contains 70,000 or so clones, less than 90% of which appear only once. V was pared by 4 bases and J by 5 bases, with 11 bases of the junction left unmatched. CDR1 is LGHNA, CDR2 YNFKEQ, per germline. This CDR3 contains 17 residues. Sequenced sample: blood. The chain is built from TRBV4-2 and TRBJ2-3, with 11 bases matching TRBD2. The receptor's source is a person between 35 and 49 years old with breast cancer. The CDR3 spells CASSPILAGEGIDTQYF. The CDR3 nucleotides are TGTGCCAGCAGCCCGATACTAGCGGGGGAGGGTATAGATACGCAGTATTTT.